The 20 T cell receptor beta chains listed next were all sequenced from one sample in a study of blood T cell repertoires in COVID-19. Assay: immunoSEQ multiplex PCR; the TCRdb copy retains only in-frame clones and omits some. Altogether approximately 57,000 clones are present, around 85% being singletons, with the ten largest covering roughly 4.8%. The material sequenced was peripheral blood. All receptors derive from a man between 35 and 55 years old with active COVID-19.

The chain couples TRBV5-5 to TRBJ2-3; 12 bases align to TRBD2. CDR1 is SGHKS, CDR2 YYEKEE, per germline (reference sequence). The CDR3 sequence is 16 residues long. V gave up 3 bases and J gave up 4 bases; unmatched junction bases: 6. DNA for the CDR3: TGTGCCAGCAGCTCCGAACTAGCGGGAGGATCAGATACGCAGTATTTT. Amino acids: CASSSELAGGSDTQYF. Drawing the rest from reference TRBV5-5 and TRBJ2-3, the complete variable domain is DAGVTQSPTHLIKTRGQQVTLRCSPISGHKSVSWYQQVLGQGPQFIFQYYEKEERGRGNFPDRFSARQFPNYSSELNVNALLLGDSALYLCASSSELAGGSDTQYFGPGTRLTVL.

The chain joins TRBV28 to TRBJ1-1; D uncertain. The germline V gene encodes CDR1 MDHEN and CDR2 SYDVKM. Trimming took off 6 bases at V and 10 bases at J, with 15 bases between the two ends. The CDR3 spans 12 residues. CDR3 nucleotide sequence: TGTGCCAGCAGCCCCGCTTGGTACGGAGCTTTCTTT. Translating it yields CASSPAWYGAFF.

V is TRBV2 and J is TRBJ2-1, with 9 bases identical to TRBD2. With V trimmed by 2 bases and J by 8 bases, 7 bases remained unmatched. Germline V lookup: CDR1 SNHLY, CDR2 FYNNEI. CDR3 size: 15 residues. The DNA of the CDR3 is TGTGCCAGCAGTGAAATAGCGGGAGAAAGCTATGAGCAGTTCTTC. Translating it yields CASSEIAGESYEQFF. Complete variable domain (other parts from reference TRBV2 and TRBJ2-1): EPEVTQTPSHQVTQMGQEVILRCVPISNHLYFYWYRQILGQKVEFLVSFYNNEISEKSEIFDDQFSVERPDGSNFTLKIRSTKLEDSAMYFCASSEIAGESYEQFFGPGTRLTVL.

This clone has just a few counts. V gene TRBV5-1 combines with J gene TRBJ2-5, with TRBD2 matching over 8 bases. With V trimmed by 0 bases and J by 2 bases, 3 bases remained unmatched. The CDR3 is made up of 15 amino acids. Germline CDR1 is SGHRS and CDR2 is YFSETQ. CDR3 DNA sequence: TGCGCCAGCAGCTTGGTCGGACTAGCACAAGAGACCCAGTACTTC. Translation gives CASSLVGLAQETQYF.

The chain couples TRBV25-1 to TRBJ1-1, with 10 bases aligning to TRBD1. This CDR3 is 13 amino acids long. From germline, CDR1 is MGHDK and CDR2 SYGVNS. After removal of 8 bases from V and 0 bases from J, the junction contained 0 bases not matched to a gene. The CDR3 DNA follows: TGTGCCAGCGGACAGGGGGTGAACACTGAAGCTTTCTTT. This translates into CASGQGVNTEAFF. The entire variable domain, with the rest obtained from reference TRBV25-1 and TRBJ1-1, is as follows: EADIYQTPRYLVIGTGKKITLECSQTMGHDKMYWYQQDPGMELHLIHYSYGVNSTEKGDLSSESTVSRIRTEHFPLTLESARPSHTSQYLCASGQGVNTEAFFGQGTRLTVV.

This clone has just a few counts. The chain uses TRBV9 and TRBJ2-7, with 7 bases identical to TRBD2. The CDR3 runs to 15 residues. Trimming removed 0 bases from V and 5 bases from J; junction bases left unmatched: 8. Germline lookup yields CDR1 SGDLS and CDR2 YYNGEE. CDR3 region: CASSVGDYPSNEQYF. The DNA for the CDR3 is TGTGCCAGCAGCGTAGGGGACTACCCATCCAACGAGCAGTACTTC. Based on the CDR3 plus reference TRBV9 and TRBJ2-7, the full variable domain is DSGVTQTPKHLITATGQRVTLRCSPRSGDLSVYWYQQSLDQGLQFLIQYYNGEERAKGNILERFSAQQFPDLHSELNLSSLELGDSALYFCASSVGDYPSNEQYFGPGTRLTVT.

The V call is TRBV6-1, the J call TRBJ2-7, with 7 bases matching TRBD2. Germline values: CDR1 MNHNS, CDR2 SASEGT. The CDR3 sequence is 14 residues long. V trimming: 2 bases; J trimming: 1 base; junction bases outside the gene matches: 2. This CDR3 is CASSESGMSYEQYF. CDR3 nucleotide sequence: TGTGCCAGCAGTGAAAGCGGGATGTCCTACGAGCAGTACTTC.

This rearrangement joins TRBV19 to TRBJ2-3; 10 nucleotides match TRBD2. The CDR3 length is 16 residues. Per the germline V gene, CDR1 is LNHDA and CDR2 is SQIVND (reference sequence). With V trimmed by 5 bases and J by 3 bases, 8 bases remained unmatched. The CDR3 DNA sequence: TGTGCCAGTAGTTCCCCAACTAGCGGGATGACAGATACGCAGTATTTT. Encoded protein: CASSSPTSGMTDTQYF.

The chain is built from TRBV23-1 and TRBJ1-2; 9 nucleotides match TRBD1. TRBV23-1 is assigned to the ORF class and has an uncertain function. The CDR3 has 15 amino acids. Germline trimming cut 3 bases from V and 6 bases from J; bases unmatched to any gene: 8. CDR3 sequence: CASSQSGQGFNGYTF. The DNA of the CDR3 is TGCGCCAGCAGTCAGTCGGGACAGGGATTTAATGGCTACACCTTC.

This clone was counted a few times. V and J are TRBV5-1 and TRBJ2-7; TRBD1 is a possible D gene (6 bases). The CDR3 sequence is 14 residues long. CDR1 is SGHRS, CDR2 YFSETQ, per germline. V lost 3 bases and J lost 7, with 17 bases in between. Here the CDR3 reads CASSSQGGVGEQYF. CDR3 bases: TGCGCCAGCAGCTCCCAAGGGGGAGTGGGGGAGCAGTACTTC. The whole variable domain, filled in from reference TRBV5-1 and TRBJ2-7, reads KAGVTQTPRYLIKTRGQQVTLSCSPISGHRSVSWYQQTPGQGLQFLFEYFSETQRNKGNFPGRFSGRQFSNSRSEMNVSTLELGDSALYLCASSSQGGVGEQYFGPGTRLTVT.

The chain couples TRBV27 to TRBJ2-1; 8 bases align to TRBD2. Trimming removed 10 bases from V and 7 bases from J; junction bases left unmatched: 9. Germline V gene sequence: CDR1 MNHEY, CDR2 SMNVEV (reference sequence). The CDR3 loop spans 13 amino acids. The chain's CDR3 is CATRTSRYNEQFF. The CDR3 nucleotides read TGTGCCACCAGGACTAGCCGATATAATGAGCAGTTCTTC.

The CDR3 DNA follows: TGCGCCAGCAGCGCGTATACAGGGGGCCCTGACTATGGCTACACCTTC. It encodes CASSAYTGGPDYGYTF. The chain carries TRBV5-1 and TRBJ1-2; 9 bases are a match to TRBD1. V was pared by 4 bases and J by 3 bases, with 10 bases of the junction left unmatched. CDR3 size: 16 residues. Germline V gene data show CDR1 as SGHRS and CDR2 as YFSETQ.

This sequence joins TRBV7-6 and TRBJ2-3; 8 positions match TRBD2. Trimming at V came to 5 bases and at J to 0 bases, leaving 7 bases not matched to a gene. CDR3 length equals 16 residues. Germline CDR1 reads SGHVS; CDR2 reads FNYEAQ. CDR3 amino acids: CASSRTSGISTDTQYF. As DNA, the CDR3 is TGTGCCAGCAGCCGCACTAGCGGAATTAGCACAGATACGCAGTATTTT.

The V gene is TRBV28, the J gene TRBJ1-2; D perhaps matches TRBD1 (6 bases). CDR1 is MDHEN and CDR2 is SYDVKM in the germline V gene. With 1 base removed from V and 8 bases from J, the gap between germline ends came to 17 bases. The CDR3 contains 15 residues. The CDR3 is CASSLSAGTFRGYTF. The CDR3 DNA reads TGTGCCAGCAGTTTATCGGCAGGGACATTTAGGGGCTACACCTTC.

The J gene is TRBJ2-1, the V gene TRBV24-1; TRBD2 is a possible D gene (6 bases). The length of the CDR3 is 16 residues. V was shortened by 0 bases and J by 7 bases, with 15 bases between the two germline ends. Germline V CDR1 and CDR2: KGHDR, SFDVKD. The DNA of the CDR3 is TGTGCCACCAGTGATTTGGGTAGCGGTGGCGGGAATGAGCAGTTCTTC. It codes for CATSDLGSGGGNEQFF.

The CDR3 here is CASRTIDNYGYTF. The CDR3 DNA follows: TGTGCCAGTAGGACTATCGATAACTATGGCTACACCTTC. The V and J genes are TRBV19 and TRBJ1-2; D remains unclear. The CDR3 runs 13 residues. The V end was cut by 6 bases, the J end by 1 base, with 9 bases between. Germline V gives CDR1 LNHDA, CDR2 SQIVND (reference sequence).

The rearrangement uses TRBV13 and TRBJ2-7; D unresolved. V lost 5 bases, J lost 4 bases, and 6 bases lay in between. CDR1 is PRHDT, CDR2 FYEKMQ, per germline (reference sequence). CDR3 length equals 11 residues. As DNA, the CDR3 is TGTGCCAGCAGCGCCAGTTACGAGCAGTACTTC. Amino acids: CASSASYEQYF.

The chain is built from TRBV19 and TRBJ2-7; 7 bases fit TRBD2. CDR1 is LNHDA and CDR2 is SQIVND in the germline V gene (reference sequence). Trimming took 3 bases from V and 0 from J; bases not matched to a gene: 11. The CDR3 is 17 amino acids. CDR3 in DNA: TGTGCCAGTAGTATGGACTTTGAGGCTAGCGGCTCCTACGAGCAGTACTTC. Translating it yields CASSMDFEASGSYEQYF.

The chain recombines TRBV19 with TRBJ2-5; possibly TRBD2 for D (5 bases). Deletions cut 5 bases from V and 4 bases from J, with 14 bases between. Per the germline V gene, CDR1 is LNHDA and CDR2 is SQIVND (reference sequence). The CDR3 covers 14 residues. The CDR3 is CASSSHGGGETQYF. The CDR3 nucleotides read TGTGCCAGTAGTTCCCACGGAGGTGGAGAGACCCAGTACTTC.

V is TRBV10-3 and J is TRBJ2-3; TRBD2 matches 7 bases. The germline CDR1 and CDR2 sequences are ENHRY and SYGVKD. The CDR3 extends over 16 amino acids. V shed 0 bases and J 3 bases; nucleotides not matched to a gene: 6. The CDR3 is CAISESGGGRTDTQYF. In DNA, the CDR3 is TGTGCCATCAGTGAGTCCGGGGGAGGGCGGACAGATACGCAGTATTTT.